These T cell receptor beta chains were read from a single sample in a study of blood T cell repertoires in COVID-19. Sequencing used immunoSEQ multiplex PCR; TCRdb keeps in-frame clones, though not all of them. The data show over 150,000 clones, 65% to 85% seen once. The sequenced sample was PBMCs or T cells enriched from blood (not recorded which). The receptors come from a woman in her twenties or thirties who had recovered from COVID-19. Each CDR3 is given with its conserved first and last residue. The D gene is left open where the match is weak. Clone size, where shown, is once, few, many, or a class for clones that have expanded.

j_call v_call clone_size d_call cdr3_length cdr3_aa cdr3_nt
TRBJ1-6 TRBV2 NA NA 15 CASSVLQGRNSPLHF TGTGCCAGCAGTGTTCTACAGGGAAGGAATTCACCCCTCCACTTT
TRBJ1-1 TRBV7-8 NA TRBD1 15 CASSLVQGALSEAFF TGTGCCAGCAGCTTAGTCCAGGGGGCGCTTTCTGAAGCTTTCTTT
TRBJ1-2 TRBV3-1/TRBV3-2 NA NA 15 CASSQDQGPDYGYTF TGTGCCAGCAGCCAAGATCAGGGCCCCGACTATGGCTACACCTTC
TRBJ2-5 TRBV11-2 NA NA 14 CASSLGSLRETQYF TGTGCCAGCAGCTTGGGCAGTTTGCGAGAGACCCAGTACTTC
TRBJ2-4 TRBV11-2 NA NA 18 CASSFLLGGELAKNIQYF TGTGCCAGCAGCTTCTTATTGGGCGGGGAACTAGCCAAAAACATTCAGTACTTC
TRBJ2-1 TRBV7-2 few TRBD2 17 CASRADSGSFSYNEQFF TGTGCCAGCAGAGCCGATAGCGGGAGCTTCTCCTACAATGAGCAGTTCTTC
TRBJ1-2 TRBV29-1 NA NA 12 CSARSGSYGYTF TGCAGCGCCCGCTCCGGGAGCTATGGCTACACCTTC
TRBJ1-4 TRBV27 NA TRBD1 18 CASRRTGGGGLTNEKLFF TGTGCCAGCAGGAGGACAGGGGGCGGTGGGTTAACTAATGAAAAACTGTTTTTT
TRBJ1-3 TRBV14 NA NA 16 CASSQDLASSGNTIYF TGTGCCAGCAGCCAAGATCTTGCGAGTTCTGGAAACACCATATATTTT
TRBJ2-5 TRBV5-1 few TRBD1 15 CASSAEGQGGETQYF TGCGCCAGCAGCGCCGAGGGACAGGGCGGGGAGACCCAGTACTTC
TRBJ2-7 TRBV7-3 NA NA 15 CASSLELGPRYEQYF TGTGCCAGCAGCTTAGAGTTGGGGCCAAGATACGAGCAGTACTTC
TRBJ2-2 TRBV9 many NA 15 CASSVGQPGAGELFF TGTGCCAGCAGCGTAGGCCAACCCGGGGCCGGGGAGCTGTTTTTT
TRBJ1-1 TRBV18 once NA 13 CASSLKMNTEAFF TGTGCCAGCTCACTAAAAATGAACACTGAAGCTTTCTTT
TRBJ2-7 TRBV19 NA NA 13 CASSRRDSYEQYF TGTGCCAGTAGTCGGCGGGACTCCTACGAGCAGTACTTC
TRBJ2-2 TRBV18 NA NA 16 CASSRFSGQNTGELFF TGTGCCAGCTCACGATTCAGTGGACAAAACACCGGGGAGCTGTTTTTT
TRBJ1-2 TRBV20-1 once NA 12 CSASNRHYGYTF TGCAGTGCTAGTAACAGACACTATGGCTACACCTTC
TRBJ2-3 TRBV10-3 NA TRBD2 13 CATRPGGTDTQYF TGTGCCACTCGTCCGGGGGGGACAGATACGCAGTATTTT
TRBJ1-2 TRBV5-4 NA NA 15 CASSLDRMTLMGYTF TGTGCCAGCAGCTTGGACAGAATGACCTTGATGGGCTACACCTTC
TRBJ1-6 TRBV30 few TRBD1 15 CAWSVQGAGNSPLHF TGTGCCTGGAGTGTCCAGGGGGCTGGGAATTCACCCCTCCACTTT
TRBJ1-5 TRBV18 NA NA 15 CASSAEQGKGQPQHF TGTGCCAGCTCAGCGGAACAGGGAAAGGGTCAGCCCCAGCATTTT
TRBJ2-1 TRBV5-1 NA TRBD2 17 CASSPPYRTSGVDEQFF TGCGCCAGCAGCCCCCCCTACCGGACTAGCGGGGTCGATGAGCAGTTCTTC
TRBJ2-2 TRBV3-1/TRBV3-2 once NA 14 CASSFNGRAGELFF TGTGCCAGCAGCTTTAACGGGCGGGCCGGGGAGCTGTTTTTT
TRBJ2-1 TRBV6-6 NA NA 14 CASHGQSSYNEQFF TGTGCCAGCCACGGACAGTCCTCCTACAATGAGCAGTTCTTC